The 18 T cell receptor beta chains in this list originate from one sample, sequenced in a study of regulatory and conventional T cells in RAG deficiency (dated by TCRdb to 2016 to 2017). Receptor libraries were prepared by the immunoSEQ multiplex PCR assay. What TCRdb holds here is the immuneACCESS table cut down to in-frame rearrangements. Part of the clones is not present; checked against another copy, under half of the missing clones reflect an unresolved V gene, and the others are unexplained. The sample yields around 31,000 clones; about 90% were counted once. Of the sample, under 7% is held by the ten largest clones. The sample was also linked to a second study, of regulatory T cells. In that second paper, the authors write: For the multiplex PCR, 52 forward TRBV primers and 13 reverse TRBJ primers were used, and amplification bias was corrected with both assay-based and computational methods.

The sequenced sample was CD8+ T cells sorted from blood. The origin of the receptors is a human donor in good health.

This clone was recorded a few times. The chain has TRBV5-4 and TRBJ2-7; D tentatively reads TRBD1 or TRBD2 (5 bases each). The germline V gene has CDR1 SGHNT and CDR2 YYREEE (reference sequence). Trimming took off 5 bases at V and 2 bases at J, with 23 bases between the two ends. This CDR3 is 17 amino acids long. The CDR3 protein is CASSPGLGDTNPYEQYF. The CDR3 DNA reads as TGTGCCAGCAGTCCCGGGCTGGGGGATACAAACCCCTACGAGCAGTACTTC.

V is TRBV7-9 and J is TRBJ2-5, with D perhaps matching TRBD2 (5 bases). CDR3 length equals 14 residues. From germline, CDR1 is SEHNR and CDR2 FQNEAQ (reference sequence). Between the trimmed V and J ends, which lost 1 base and 5 bases, there was a span of 11 bases. The CDR3 DNA sequence: TGTGCCAGCAGCTTAGTGAGTAGCGATGAGACCCAGTACTTC. Protein sequence: CASSLVSSDETQYF.

The chain joins TRBV28 to TRBJ1-5; D may be TRBD1 (6 bases). Per the germline V gene, CDR1 is MDHEN and CDR2 is SYDVKM. There are 15 residues in the CDR3. Trimming removed 1 base from V and 5 bases from J, with 12 bases in between. The CDR3 nucleotides read TGTGCCAGCAGTTTATTAGGGGGAGTCTATCAGCCCCAGCATTTT. Translation gives CASSLLGGVYQPQHF.

The rearrangement uses TRBV11-2 and TRBJ2-1; D remains ambiguous. The CDR3 is 16 residues long. Germline V gene lookup returns CDR1 SGHAT and CDR2 FQNNGV. V lost 5 bases and J 4 bases, leaving 18 bases between the germline ends. For the CDR3, the DNA is TGTGCCAGCAGCCGCCCTAGTCTCACAAGTTACAATGAGCAGTTCTTC. Translating gives CASSRPSLTSYNEQFF.

The chain uses TRBV2 and TRBJ2-7; 8 bases agree with TRBD1. With V trimmed by 5 bases and J by 1 base, 10 bases remained unmatched. Germline-derived CDR1 and CDR2 are SNHLY and FYNNEI. The CDR3 consists of 16 residues. The CDR3 sequence is CASSYSMRDRSYEQYF. In DNA, the CDR3 is TGTGCCAGCAGTTACTCGATGAGGGACAGGTCCTACGAGCAGTACTTC.

The chain is built from TRBV6-6 and TRBJ2-7; maybe TRBD2 (5 bases). CDR3 length equals 14 residues. With 7 bases removed from V and 1 base from J, the gap between germline ends came to 14 bases. Germline V lookup: CDR1 MNHNY, CDR2 SVGAGI (reference sequence). The CDR3 nucleotides read TGTGCCAGCACCACTAGTAGCTCGTCCTACGAGCAGTACTTC. This sequence encodes CASTTSSSSYEQYF.

The sample holds one count of this clone. V gene TRBV2 combines with J gene TRBJ2-7; 8 nucleotides match TRBD1. CDR1 and CDR2 (germline): SNHLY, FYNNEI. V dropped 5 bases and J dropped 2; count of bases not matched to a gene: 5. The CDR3 is made up of 14 amino acids. CDR3 DNA: TGTGCCAGCAGTCGGACAGGGACCACCTACGAGCAGTACTTC. It specifies CASSRTGTTYEQYF.

The CDR3 DNA reads as TGCGCCAGCAGCTTGATGCGGGGTCTAGCCTACAATGAGCAGTTCTTC. Its translation: CASSLMRGLAYNEQFF. This chain connects TRBV5-1 to TRBJ2-1; the D gene is possibly TRBD2 (6 bases). Trimming removed 1 base at V and 2 bases at J, with 13 bases between. This CDR3 has 16 residues. Looked up from germline, CDR1 is SGHRS and CDR2 is YFSETQ.

The J gene is TRBJ2-1, the V gene TRBV5-1; no clear D. V lost 4 bases to trimming and J lost 3 bases, with 5 bases between them. Germline assignment: CDR1 SGHRS and CDR2 YFSETQ. This CDR3 has 12 residues. CDR3 sequence reads: CASSPGYNEQFF. CDR3 DNA sequence: TGCGCCAGCAGCCCCGGCTACAATGAGCAGTTCTTC.

The CDR3 reads CAWSADSTNEKLFF. The DNA of the CDR3 is TGTGCCTGGAGTGCCGATAGCACTAATGAAAAACTGTTTTTT. The genes are TRBV30 and TRBJ1-4; D is uncertain. The CDR3 totals 14 residues. Germline values: CDR1 GTSNPN, CDR2 SVGIG (reference sequence). V gave up 1 base and J gave up 2 bases, with 8 bases separating them.

This clone was observed a single time. The V and J genes are TRBV10-2 and TRBJ1-1; the match to TRBD1 covers 7 bases. This CDR3 contains 12 residues. V gave up 5 bases and J gave up 7 bases; unmatched junction bases: 4. Germline V gives CDR1 WSHSY, CDR2 SAAADI. The CDR3 here is CASSTGASEAFF. CDR3 coding DNA: TGCGCCAGCAGTACAGGGGCCAGTGAAGCTTTCTTT.

J is TRBJ2-7 and V is TRBV5-6, with D perhaps matching TRBD2 (5 bases). Per the germline V gene, CDR1 is SGHDT and CDR2 is YYEEEE. The length of the CDR3 is 15 residues. V dropped 0 bases and J dropped 0 bases, with 10 bases sitting between them. The CDR3 is CASSLVAGLSYEQYF. The CDR3, as DNA: TGTGCCAGCAGCTTGGTAGCTGGACTCTCCTACGAGCAGTACTTC.

The genes are TRBV7-6 and TRBJ2-7; possible D gene TRBD1, 6 bases. This CDR3 region has 13 residues. Deletions cut 5 bases from V and 4 bases from J, with 12 bases between. The germline V gene encodes CDR1 SGHVS and CDR2 FNYEAQ. CDR3 residues: CASSLTGPYEQYF. The CDR3, as DNA: TGTGCCAGCAGCCTGACAGGCCCGTACGAGCAGTACTTC.

This sequence joins TRBV9 and TRBJ2-3; the match to TRBD2 covers 11 bases. V shed 5 bases, J shed 3 bases, and the junction held 5 bases outside the gene matches. There are 15 residues in the CDR3. The germline CDR1 and CDR2 sequences are SGDLS and YYNGEE. The CDR3 here is CASSDTSGRTDTQYF. CDR3 nucleotides: TGTGCCAGCAGTGACACTAGCGGGAGAACAGATACGCAGTATTTT.

The chain links TRBV4-3 to TRBJ1-2, with D possibly TRBD1 on 6 matching bases. From germline, CDR1 is LGHNA and CDR2 YSLEER. Trimming stripped 2 bases from V and 0 bases from J, with 10 bases between. This CDR3 has 15 residues. The DNA for the CDR3 is TGCGCCAGCAGCCAACTGACAGGCTCTAACTATGGCTACACCTTC. This gives the protein CASSQLTGSNYGYTF.

This chain uses TRBV14 with TRBJ2-5; D possibly corresponds to TRBD1 (6 bases). The CDR3 length is 13 residues. CDR1 is SGHDN and CDR2 is FVKESK in the germline V gene. The germline V and J ends were trimmed by 4 bases and 5 bases, with 11 bases remaining between them. CDR3 sequence reads: CASSRGQMETQYF. In DNA, the CDR3 is TGTGCCAGCAGCCGGGGACAAATGGAGACCCAGTACTTC. Together with reference TRBV14 and TRBJ2-5, the CDR3 gives the full variable domain: EAGVTQFPSHSVIEKGQTVTLRCDPISGHDNLYWYRRVMGKEIKFLLHFVKESKQDESGMPNNRFLAERTGGTYSTLKVQPAELEDSGVYFCASSRGQMETQYFGPGTRLLVL.

The V and J genes are TRBV7-9 and TRBJ2-5, with 7 bases lining up with TRBD1. The germline V gene has CDR1 SEHNR and CDR2 FQNEAQ (reference sequence). Germline trimming cut 6 bases from V and 1 base from J; bases unmatched to any gene: 2. The CDR3 is 13 residues long. As DNA, the CDR3 is TGTGCCAGCAGAAGGGACAGCCAAGAGACCCAGTACTTC. Translation: CASRRDSQETQYF. The complete variable domain, with remaining parts taken from reference TRBV7-9 and TRBJ2-5, reads DTGVSQNPRHKITKRGQNVTFRCDPISEHNRLYWYRQTLGQGPEFLTYFQNEAQLEKSRLLSDRFSAERPKGSFSTLEIQRTEQGDSAMYLCASRRDSQETQYFGPGTRLLVL.

The CDR3 is CASSLPGTDPYEQYF. The CDR3 nucleotides are TGTGCCAGCAGCCTGCCCGGGACCGACCCCTACGAGCAGTACTTC. V and J are TRBV11-1 and TRBJ2-7; possibly TRBD1 or TRBD2 for D (5 bases each). Germline CDR1 SGHAT, CDR2 FQDESV (reference sequence). Deletions cut 5 bases from V and 2 bases from J, with 16 bases between. CDR3 length: 15 residues.